This T cell receptor (beta chain) originates from a study of blood T cells in healthy people across ages. The study, taken as a whole, reports: The percentage of naive T cells correlated strongly with TCR beta diversity.

Next came a second PCR, run for roughly 6 to 11 cycles, which used a sample-barcoded 5' primer along with a J-beta primer mix. TCRdb used MiXCR to reprocess the 5' RACE reads, holding one entry per CDR3 protein. In the table there are 1.5 million to 2 million distinct CDR3 sequences, approximately 28% of which are singletons. This clonotype has just a few counts. Its specificity is unknown. The ends were cut back, 4 bases at V and 6 bases at J, with 12 bases in the middle. The CDR3 length is 13 residues. This sequence joins TRBV12-3 or TRBV12-4 and TRBJ1-1; possibly TRBD1 for D (5 bases). Input material: blood. The sequence derives from a woman aged 30 to 39 in good health. DNA for the CDR3: TGTGCCAGCAGTTCCTGGGACGGCTCTGAAGCTTTCTTT. Translation: CASSSWDGSEAFF.